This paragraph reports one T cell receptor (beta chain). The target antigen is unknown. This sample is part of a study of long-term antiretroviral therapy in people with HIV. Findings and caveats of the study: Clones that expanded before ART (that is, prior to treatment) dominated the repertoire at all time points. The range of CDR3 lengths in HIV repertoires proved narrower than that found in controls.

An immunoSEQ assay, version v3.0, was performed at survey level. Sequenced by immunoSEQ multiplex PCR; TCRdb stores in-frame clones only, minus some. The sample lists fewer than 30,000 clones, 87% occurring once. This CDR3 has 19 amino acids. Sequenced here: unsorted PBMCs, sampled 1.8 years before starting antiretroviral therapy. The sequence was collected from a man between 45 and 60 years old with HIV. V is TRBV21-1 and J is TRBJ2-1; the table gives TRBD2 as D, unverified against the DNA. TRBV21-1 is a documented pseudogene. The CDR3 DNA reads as TGTGCCAGCAGCAAATTTCGTAGCGGACCGGAAAGCTCCTACAATGAGCAGTTCTTC. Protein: CASSKFRSGPESSYNEQFF.